Listed below are T cell receptor beta chains from one sample, sequenced in a study of molecular identifiers for immune sequencing clone quantification. TCRdb processed the PCR reads anew with MiXCR; each CDR3 protein has one entry. The table records over 550,000 distinct CDR3 sequences, 25% of them present only once. Material: naive CD8+ T cells from blood, with Jurkat cell RNA spiked in. The receptors stem from a human donor in good health. Some libraries in this study had Jurkat cell RNA spiked in. Each CDR3 is given with its conserved first and last residue. A D gene is named only where the DNA matches it firmly. Not every row has a clone size; where given, it reads once, few, many or a size class.

clone size	V gene	D gene	J gene	CDR3 DNA	CDR3 protein
NA	TRBV27	TRBD2	TRBJ2-7	TGTGCCAGCAGTTTCCCCGGGACTAGCGTCCACGAGCAGTACTTC	CASSFPGTSVHEQYF
once	TRBV7-6	NA	TRBJ2-7	TGTGCCAGCAGCTTAGGGGCTGGATACGAGCTGTACTTC	CASSLGAGYELYF
few	TRBV15	NA	TRBJ1-5	TGTGCCACCAGCAGAGTTGGGGGCGGCGGCAATCAGCCCCAGCATTTT	CATSRVGGGGNQPQHF
NA	TRBV27	NA	TRBJ2-5	TGTGCCAGCAGCCATATAGCGGCCCAAGAGACCCAGTACTTC	CASSHIAAQETQYF
many	TRBV6-5	NA	TRBJ2-7	TGTGCCAGCAGTTCACAGGGATATCTTCGAGGGGAGTACTTC	CASSSQGYLRGEYF
NA	TRBV13	NA	TRBJ2-2	TGTGCCAGCAGCTTAAAGGGGGTGGACACCGGGGAGCTGTTTTTT	CASSLKGVDTGELFF
NA	TRBV27	NA	TRBJ2-7	TGTGCCAGCACTTCCGGGACAAGCGACGAGCAGTACTTC	CASTSGTSDEQYF
NA	TRBV24-1	NA	TRBJ2-1	TGTGCCACCAGTGATTTAAAAGCGGAAGTTGGGGAGCAGTTCTTC	CATSDLKAEVGEQFF
many	TRBV28	NA	TRBJ2-5	TGTGCCAGCAGTTTCCAGGGAAAGACCCGAGAGACCCAGTACTTC	CASSFQGKTRETQYF
many	TRBV7-6	NA	TRBJ2-3	TGTGCCAGCAGCTTAATCCTCACAGATACGCAGTATTTT	CASSLILTDTQYF
many	TRBV27	NA	TRBJ1-5	TGTGCCAGCAGCTTGGGCCTCAATCAGCCCCAGCATTTT	CASSLGLNQPQHF
many	TRBV20-1	NA	TRBJ2-6	TGCAGTGCTAGAGATCCCCAGGCGGCTGGGGCCAACGTCCTGACTTTC	CSARDPQAAGANVLTF
many	TRBV4-3	NA	TRBJ1-5	TGCGCCAGCAGCCAGGAGATGGGTCAGCCCCAGCATTTT	CASSQEMGQPQHF
NA	TRBV13	NA	TRBJ2-5	TGTGCCAGCAGCTTACATCAGGGTGGATGGGAGACCCAGTACTTC	CASSLHQGGWETQYF
few	TRBV7-2	NA	TRBJ2-7	TGTGCCAGCAGCTTACCTATGAGGTCTTACGAGCAGTACTTC	CASSLPMRSYEQYF
many	TRBV30	NA	TRBJ1-4	TGTGCCTGGATGGTCTCCATCGGGACTAATGAAAAACTGTTTTTT	CAWMVSIGTNEKLFF
many	TRBV5-6	TRBD1	TRBJ2-7	TGTGCCAGCAGCTTCGGACCGGGACAGTACCCAGTGCAGTACTTC	CASSFGPGQYPVQYF
NA	TRBV12-3/TRBV12-4	TRBD1	TRBJ2-3	TGTGCCAGCAGTTCCCACAGGGGATCTGGCACAGATACGCAGTATTTT	CASSSHRGSGTDTQYF
many	TRBV4-1	TRBD1	TRBJ1-1	TGCGCCAGCAGCGCGGACAGGGACACTGAAGCTTTCTTT	CASSADRDTEAFF
NA	TRBV12-3/TRBV12-4	NA	TRBJ1-4	TGTGCCAGCAGTCCTGGGGCTTCCCGAATTGAAAAACTGTTTTTT	CASSPGASRIEKLFF
NA	TRBV30	NA	TRBJ1-4	TGTGCCTGGAACCTGGAAGAAAAACTGTTTTTT	CAWNLEEKLFF
few	TRBV15	TRBD1	TRBJ2-5	TGTGCCACCACCAGAGGGACAGCCGATGAGACCCAGTACTTC	CATTRGTADETQYF
many	TRBV7-9	TRBD2	TRBJ2-3	TGTGCCAGCATCTCGACTAGCCACTCTACAGATACGCAGTATTTT	CASISTSHSTDTQYF
NA	TRBV28	TRBD2	TRBJ2-1	TGTGCCAGCAGTAGGTTTCGCGGGGGGAATGAGCAGTTCTTC	CASSRFRGGNEQFF
many	TRBV5-5	NA	TRBJ2-7	TGTGCCAGCAGCCCCGGACACACGTTCTACGAGCAGTACTTC	CASSPGHTFYEQYF
NA	TRBV27	TRBD2	TRBJ2-2	TGTGCCAGCAACACACTAGCGGGAGCGGACACCGGGGAGCTGTTTTTT	CASNTLAGADTGELFF
few	TRBV2	NA	TRBJ1-1	TGTGCCAGCAGTGACTCTGGACAGAACACTGAAGCTTTCTTT	CASSDSGQNTEAFF
many	TRBV12-3/TRBV12-4	TRBD1	TRBJ2-2	TGTGCCAGCAGTTCCCTGGACAGGGGTAACACCGGGGAGCTGTTTTTT	CASSSLDRGNTGELFF
many	TRBV7-6	TRBD2	TRBJ2-5	TGTGCCAGCAGCTCTCTTAGCGGGCGTAAAGAGACCCAGTACTTC	CASSSLSGRKETQYF
few	TRBV4-3	NA	TRBJ2-7	TGCGCCAGCAGCCAGTTCGCCGGGTCCTTCTCCTACGAGCAGTACTTC	CASSQFAGSFSYEQYF
many	TRBV20-1	NA	TRBJ1-2	TGCAGTGCTAGAACAGGAAAGGACTATGGCTACACCTTC	CSARTGKDYGYTF
few	TRBV3-1	NA	TRBJ2-5	TGTGCCAGCAGCCCCGGGGCGGAATTACAAGAGACCCAGTACTTC	CASSPGAELQETQYF
NA	TRBV27	TRBD1	TRBJ2-7	TGTGCCAGCAGTTTAATCGCCCCGGGGACAGGGGTGGGGGAGCAGTACTTC	CASSLIAPGTGVGEQYF
few	TRBV12-3/TRBV12-4	TRBD2	TRBJ2-7	TGTGCCAGCAGTCCCCGGACTAGCGGGAGTAACGAGCAGTACTTC	CASSPRTSGSNEQYF
NA	TRBV3-1	TRBD2	TRBJ2-3	TGTGCCAGCAGCCAAGATGGATTGGGCGGGAGCGCCACAGATACGCGGTATTTT	CASSQDGLGGSATDTRYF
many	TRBV5-1	NA	TRBJ2-7	TGCGCCAGCAGCTTGTTATTCGGACACTCCTACGAGCAGTACTTC	CASSLLFGHSYEQYF
NA	TRBV6-2/TRBV6-3	NA	TRBJ1-1	TGTGCCAGCAGCTACGACGCGCTGATAGGGAATGAAGCTTTCTTT	CASSYDALIGNEAFF
NA	TRBV28	NA	TRBJ2-7	TGTGCCAGCAAAGGACGCATGTATTCCTACGAGCAGTACTTC	CASKGRMYSYEQYF
NA	TRBV10-3	NA	TRBJ1-1	TGTGCCATCAGTGAGTCAGGCGTGAACACTGAAGCTTCCTTT	CAISESGVNTEASF
few	TRBV20-1	NA	TRBJ2-7	TGCAGTGCTAGTAGAGGCAGGGGATCCTACGAGCAGTACTTC	CSASRGRGSYEQYF
NA	TRBV6-6	NA	TRBJ2-5	TGTGCCAGCTGCGAAGGGAACCAAGAGACCCAGTACTTC	CASCEGNQETQYF